Sequencing of this TCR beta chain was carried out in a study of cytomegalovirus exposure and HLA in healthy donors. On the study more broadly: The 120 or so validation repertoires were reported in a later analysis to have been generated on the same platform as the approximately 700 first-cohort repertoires.

Assay: immunoSEQ multiplex PCR; the TCRdb copy retains only in-frame clones and omits some. This table holds roughly 70,000 clones, approximately 90% found once. This clone has just one count. No antigen is known for it. Study results and caveats: Most TCR sequences showed up rarely, but some public TCRs showed up in many donors. Confirmation in vitro established that a few CMV-associated chains were specific for CMV antigens. According to the study, approximately 150 TCR beta chains were cytomegalovirus-associated.

The junction had 6 bases not matched to a gene; V was cut back by 1 base and J by 3 bases. This CDR3 is built from 17 residues. Germline CDR1 and CDR2: SGHVS and FQNEAQ. The sample comprised PBMCs. The V gene is TRBV7-8, the J gene TRBJ2-7, with 13 bases aligning to TRBD2. The sequence came from a woman younger than 30 in good health and CMV-seropositive. The CDR3 DNA reads as TGTGCCAGCAGCTTAGGGACTAGCGGGGGCCCAGGCTACGAGCAGTACTTC. Protein sequence: CASSLGTSGGPGYEQYF.